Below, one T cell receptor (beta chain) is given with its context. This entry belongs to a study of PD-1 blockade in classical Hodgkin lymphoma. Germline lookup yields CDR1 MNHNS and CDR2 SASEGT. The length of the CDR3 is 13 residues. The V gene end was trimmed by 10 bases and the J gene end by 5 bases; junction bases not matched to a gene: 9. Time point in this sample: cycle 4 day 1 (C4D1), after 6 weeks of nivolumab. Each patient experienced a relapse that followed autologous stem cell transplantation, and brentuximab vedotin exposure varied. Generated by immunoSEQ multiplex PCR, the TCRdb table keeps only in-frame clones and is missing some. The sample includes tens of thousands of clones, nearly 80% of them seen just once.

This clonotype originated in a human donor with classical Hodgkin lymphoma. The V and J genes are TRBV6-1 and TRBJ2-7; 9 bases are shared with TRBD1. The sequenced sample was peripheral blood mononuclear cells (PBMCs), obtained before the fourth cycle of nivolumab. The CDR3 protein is CATRDRAVDEQYF. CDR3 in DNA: TGTGCCACCCGGGACAGGGCCGTCGACGAGCAGTACTTC.